This is a list of T cell receptor beta chains from one sample in a study of technical replicates of blood from several donors. The method was immunoSEQ multiplex PCR; TCRdb's version includes in-frame clones alone and lacks a portion of them. The profile covers approximately 81,000 clones, with over 75% appearing a single time and around 3.9% taken by the ten largest. The sequencing sample was made of PBMCs. The receptors shown here come from a human donor in good health. Some clones in this sample may be carry-over from other donors' samples. Both conserved end residues are part of each CDR3. Each record gives: V gene, J gene, clone size, D gene, CDR3 DNA, CDR3 protein. D genes are given only for firm matches. Some rows mark clone size as missing; the rest say once, few, many or name a class of expanded clone.

v_call: TRBV25-1
j_call: TRBJ2-7
clone_size: NA
d_call: NA
cdr3_nt: TGTGCCAGCAGTGAATCGGGGACCTACGAGCAGTACTTC
cdr3_aa: CASSESGTYEQYF

v_call: TRBV11-2
j_call: TRBJ2-7
clone_size: NA
d_call: TRBD2
cdr3_nt: TGTGCCAGTCGGACTAGCGGGAGGTACGAGCAGTACTTC
cdr3_aa: CASRTSGRYEQYF

v_call: TRBV4-2
j_call: TRBJ1-3
clone_size: NA
d_call: NA
cdr3_nt: TGTGCCAGCAGCCAAGAATCGTTCAGGGCATTAGGAAACACCATATATTTT
cdr3_aa: CASSQESFRALGNTIYF

v_call: TRBV7-9
j_call: TRBJ2-1
clone_size: NA
d_call: NA
cdr3_nt: TGTGCCAGCAGCGACATGGCCAAAGGCAATGAGCAGTTCTTC
cdr3_aa: CASSDMAKGNEQFF

v_call: TRBV7-2
j_call: TRBJ2-7
clone_size: NA
d_call: NA
cdr3_nt: TGTGCCAGCAGCCAAAGCGGATCCTACGAGCAGTACTTC
cdr3_aa: CASSQSGSYEQYF

v_call: TRBV14
j_call: TRBJ2-3
clone_size: NA
d_call: TRBD2
cdr3_nt: TGTGCCAGCAGCCAAGATCGGCTAGCGGGATTCACAGATACGCAGTATTTT
cdr3_aa: CASSQDRLAGFTDTQYF

v_call: TRBV2
j_call: TRBJ2-1
clone_size: NA
d_call: NA
cdr3_nt: TGTGCCAGCAGTGGTCGTGATTGGGAGAGCAATGAGCAGTTCTTC
cdr3_aa: CASSGRDWESNEQFF

v_call: TRBV7-2
j_call: TRBJ2-7
clone_size: NA
d_call: NA
cdr3_nt: TGTGCCAGCAGCTTACGGGGTCCAAGCTCCTACGAGCAGTACTTC
cdr3_aa: CASSLRGPSSYEQYF

v_call: TRBV7-2
j_call: TRBJ1-3
clone_size: NA
d_call: TRBD1
cdr3_nt: TGTGCCAGCAGCTCGACAGGGTTGGGAAACACCATATATTTT
cdr3_aa: CASSSTGLGNTIYF

v_call: TRBV29-1
j_call: TRBJ2-5
clone_size: once
d_call: TRBD2
cdr3_nt: TGCAGCGCCCGGGGGCTAGCGGGGGGGGTTGAGACCCAGTACTTC
cdr3_aa: CSARGLAGGVETQYF

v_call: TRBV7-9
j_call: TRBJ2-1
clone_size: NA
d_call: NA
cdr3_nt: TGTGCCAGCAGCTTTTCCCGGGTCTCCTACAATGAGCAGTTCTTC
cdr3_aa: CASSFSRVSYNEQFF

v_call: TRBV18
j_call: TRBJ1-1
clone_size: NA
d_call: TRBD1
cdr3_nt: TGTGCCAGCTCAACAGGGACAGGGGGTACCACTGAAGCTTTCTTT
cdr3_aa: CASSTGTGGTTEAFF

v_call: TRBV11-2
j_call: TRBJ2-7
clone_size: NA
d_call: TRBD1
cdr3_nt: TGTGCCAGCAGCTTAGGGAGTGGACAGGGGGTCTACGAGCAGTACTTC
cdr3_aa: CASSLGSGQGVYEQYF

v_call: TRBV18
j_call: TRBJ2-2
clone_size: NA
d_call: NA
cdr3_nt: TGTGCCAGCTCAGCCTCCGGGACATTGAACACCGGGGAGCTGTTTTTT
cdr3_aa: CASSASGTLNTGELFF

v_call: TRBV27
j_call: TRBJ1-3
clone_size: NA
d_call: NA
cdr3_nt: TGTGCCAGCAGTTTAAGCGGGAGGGCAAGTGACACCATATATTTT
cdr3_aa: CASSLSGRASDTIYF

v_call: TRBV5-5
j_call: TRBJ1-5
clone_size: NA
d_call: NA
cdr3_nt: TGTGCCAGCAGCTTGGAAGGGACACCAAACACCTATCAGCCCCAGCATTTT
cdr3_aa: CASSLEGTPNTYQPQHF

v_call: TRBV28
j_call: TRBJ2-5
clone_size: once
d_call: TRBD1
cdr3_nt: TGTGCCAGCTCTTCTGGGGGACAGGGGCTGGGGGTGACCCAGTACTTC
cdr3_aa: CASSSGGQGLGVTQYF

v_call: TRBV19
j_call: TRBJ1-1
clone_size: NA
d_call: NA
cdr3_nt: TGTGCCAGTATACACACGCCGGGAAGGAACACTGAAGCTTTCTTT
cdr3_aa: CASIHTPGRNTEAFF

v_call: TRBV10-3
j_call: TRBJ2-7
clone_size: few
d_call: TRBD1
cdr3_nt: TGTGCCATCAGTCTACAAGCGGACAGGGACGAGCAGTACTTC
cdr3_aa: CAISLQADRDEQYF

v_call: TRBV7-2
j_call: TRBJ2-7
clone_size: NA
d_call: NA
cdr3_nt: TGTGCCAGCAGCTTAGTTCCGCGGACCTACGAGCAGTACTTC
cdr3_aa: CASSLVPRTYEQYF

v_call: TRBV9
j_call: TRBJ2-1
clone_size: NA
d_call: TRBD2
cdr3_nt: TGTGCCAGCTCCCCCAGCGGGAGCGACAATGAGCAGTTCTTC
cdr3_aa: CASSPSGSDNEQFF

v_call: TRBV6-4
j_call: TRBJ2-5
clone_size: NA
d_call: NA
cdr3_nt: TGTGCCAGCAGGAAAGTACGGTGGGAGACCCAGTACTTC
cdr3_aa: CASRKVRWETQYF

v_call: TRBV5-5
j_call: TRBJ1-2
clone_size: once
d_call: TRBD1
cdr3_nt: TGTGCCAGCAGCCAAACAGGGGGCTATGGCTACACCTTC
cdr3_aa: CASSQTGGYGYTF

v_call: TRBV4-2
j_call: TRBJ2-5
clone_size: NA
d_call: NA
cdr3_nt: TGTGCCAGCAGCCAAGACGCCCCGGGGTTGGAGACCCAGTACTTC
cdr3_aa: CASSQDAPGLETQYF

v_call: TRBV10-3
j_call: TRBJ2-7
clone_size: NA
d_call: NA
cdr3_nt: TGTGCCATCAGTGAGTCGCGTATTTCGCCCTACGAGCAGTACTTC
cdr3_aa: CAISESRISPYEQYF

v_call: TRBV5-1
j_call: TRBJ2-3
clone_size: NA
d_call: TRBD2
cdr3_nt: TGCGCCAGCAGCCCGGGGCGGGGGTTGGCAGATACGCAGTATTTT
cdr3_aa: CASSPGRGLADTQYF

v_call: TRBV5-1
j_call: TRBJ2-5
clone_size: NA
d_call: NA
cdr3_nt: TGCGCCAGCAGCAGGGGACTGCAAGAGACCCAGTACTTC
cdr3_aa: CASSRGLQETQYF

v_call: TRBV4-3
j_call: TRBJ2-7
clone_size: NA
d_call: NA
cdr3_nt: TGCGCCAGCAGCCAAGATCAGGGAGGCGAGCAGTACTTC
cdr3_aa: CASSQDQGGEQYF

v_call: TRBV9
j_call: TRBJ1-1
clone_size: NA
d_call: TRBD1
cdr3_nt: TGTGCCAGCAGCAAAGGCGGGACCGGGACAGGTCTATTACCTGAAGCTTTCTTT
cdr3_aa: CASSKGGTGTGLLPEAFF

v_call: TRBV7-8
j_call: TRBJ2-2
clone_size: few
d_call: TRBD2
cdr3_nt: TGTGCCAGCAGCCTTTGGGTCGCTAGCGGGGGGGGCACCGGGGAGCTGTTTTTT
cdr3_aa: CASSLWVASGGGTGELFF

v_call: TRBV4-1
j_call: TRBJ2-7
clone_size: few
d_call: TRBD2
cdr3_nt: TGCGCCAGCAGCCCTCATCGGGGGGAGGGGTACGAGCAGTACTTC
cdr3_aa: CASSPHRGEGYEQYF

v_call: TRBV11-2
j_call: TRBJ2-7
clone_size: NA
d_call: TRBD2
cdr3_nt: TGTGCCAGCAGCTTAACTAGCGGGGGGGCCTACGAGCAGTACTTC
cdr3_aa: CASSLTSGGAYEQYF

v_call: TRBV5-8
j_call: TRBJ2-3
clone_size: NA
d_call: NA
cdr3_nt: TGTGCCAGCAGCTTGGAGCCAGGGTCAAGAAGCACAGATACGCAGTATTTT
cdr3_aa: CASSLEPGSRSTDTQYF

v_call: TRBV5-4
j_call: TRBJ1-1
clone_size: once
d_call: TRBD1
cdr3_nt: TGTGCCAGCAGCTTAGCAGGGGGTTGGACTGAAGCTTTCTTT
cdr3_aa: CASSLAGGWTEAFF

v_call: TRBV6-5
j_call: TRBJ1-5
clone_size: NA
d_call: TRBD1
cdr3_nt: TGTGCCAGCAGGCCAGGGACAGGGGCTGGGCAGCCCCAGCATTTT
cdr3_aa: CASRPGTGAGQPQHF

v_call: TRBV11-2
j_call: TRBJ2-5
clone_size: NA
d_call: NA
cdr3_nt: TGTGCCAGCAGCGCCTACGGACTACTGGAGACCCAGTACTTC
cdr3_aa: CASSAYGLLETQYF

v_call: TRBV28
j_call: TRBJ1-2
clone_size: NA
d_call: NA
cdr3_nt: TGTGCCAGCAGCCCCTCGCGGCAGGGCTACACCTTC
cdr3_aa: CASSPSRQGYTF

v_call: TRBV7-9
j_call: TRBJ2-1
clone_size: few
d_call: NA
cdr3_nt: TGTGCCAGCCTTTTTGCGAACGATGAGCAGTTCTTC
cdr3_aa: CASLFANDEQFF

v_call: TRBV19
j_call: TRBJ1-1
clone_size: few
d_call: TRBD1
cdr3_nt: TGTGCCAGTTCGGACAGGAGTGAAGCTTTCTTT
cdr3_aa: CASSDRSEAFF

v_call: TRBV4-3
j_call: TRBJ1-2
clone_size: NA
d_call: TRBD1
cdr3_nt: TGCGCCAGCAGCCAAGCGGGACAGGGGGCATGGGGCTACACCTTC
cdr3_aa: CASSQAGQGAWGYTF